This T cell receptor (beta chain) came from a study of T cells expressing NK-cell markers. Across the study: The eight sequenced donors comprised seven who were HCMV-seropositive and one who was seronegative. Whole-study findings and limits: Five or six donors showed dominant NKG2C+ clonotypes comprising roughly 1.0-7.0% of their CD8+ T cells. Uncertainty persisted over the HCMV specificity of expanded NKG2C+ T cell clones.

Germline V lookup: CDR1 MGHDK, CDR2 SYGVNS. This CDR3 region has 14 residues. With regard to this clonotype: Its target is unknown.

With the 5' RACE reads reprocessed, TCRdb shows one record per CDR3 protein and no DNA. This sample's table reports around 550,000 distinct CDR3 sequences. This rearrangement joins TRBV25-1 to TRBJ1-5; TCRdb calls TRBD1, which cannot be checked without DNA. This sequence was found in a man aged 18 to 29 in good health. What was sequenced was blood T cells: a sorted CD56 or NKG2C T cell subset, CD4+ or CD8+ T cells, or bulk PBMC T cells (not recorded which). This CDR3 is CASSEARDHQPQHF. The full variable domain, its missing parts supplied by reference TRBV25-1 and TRBJ1-5, is EADIYQTPRYLVIGTGKKITLECSQTMGHDKMYWYQQDPGMELHLIHYSYGVNSTEKGDLSSESTVSRIRTEHFPLTLESARPSHTSQYLCASSEARDHQPQHFGDGTRLSIL.